The clone carrying this T cell receptor beta chain has only one observation. Its antigen remains unknown. This record belongs to a study of T cell responses to AZD1222 COVID-19 vaccine. Study outcomes and limitations: Females made up more of the donors, who were largely white British, and clonal diversity may have come out too low.

Germline V gene lookup returns CDR1 LNHNV and CDR2 YYDKDF (reference sequence). The CDR3 has 17 amino acids. V trimming: 5 bases; J trimming: 8 bases; junction bases outside the gene matches: 19. TCRdb's table, derived via immunoSEQ multiplex PCR, lists solely in-frame clones and lacks some. The repertoire has approximately 160,000 clones, 90% of them found once; the top ten carry around 2.9%. The chain employs TRBV15 and TRBJ1-2; 8 bases fit TRBD1. The source material was peripheral blood, sampled on day 0 of AZD1222 vaccination. This sequence originates from an adult in good health. CDR3 residues: CATSAEGRGPITMGYTF. The CDR3 DNA reads TGTGCCACCAGCGCCGAAGGCAGGGGGCCCATTACTATGGGCTACACCTTC.